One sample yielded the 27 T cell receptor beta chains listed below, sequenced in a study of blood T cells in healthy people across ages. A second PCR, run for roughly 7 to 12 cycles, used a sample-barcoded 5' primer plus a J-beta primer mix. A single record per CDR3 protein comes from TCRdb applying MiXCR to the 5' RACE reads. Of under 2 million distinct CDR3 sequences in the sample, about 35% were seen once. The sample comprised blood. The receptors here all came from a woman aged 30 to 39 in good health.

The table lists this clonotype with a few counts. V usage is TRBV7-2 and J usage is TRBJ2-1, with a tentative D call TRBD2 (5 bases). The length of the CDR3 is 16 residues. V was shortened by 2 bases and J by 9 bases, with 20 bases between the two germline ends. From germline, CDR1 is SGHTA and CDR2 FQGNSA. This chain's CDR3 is CASSLSETPRTSEQFF. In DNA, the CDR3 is TGTGCCAGCAGCTTAAGTGAGACTCCCCGTACTAGTGAGCAGTTCTTC.

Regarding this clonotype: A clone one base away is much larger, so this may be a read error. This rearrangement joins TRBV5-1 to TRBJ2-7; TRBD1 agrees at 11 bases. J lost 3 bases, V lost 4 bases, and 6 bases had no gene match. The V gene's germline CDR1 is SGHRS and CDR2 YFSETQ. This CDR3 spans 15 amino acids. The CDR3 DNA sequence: TGCGCCAGCAGCGTCGGACAGGGGGCTCTCTACGAGCAGTACTTC. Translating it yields CASSVGQGALYEQYF.

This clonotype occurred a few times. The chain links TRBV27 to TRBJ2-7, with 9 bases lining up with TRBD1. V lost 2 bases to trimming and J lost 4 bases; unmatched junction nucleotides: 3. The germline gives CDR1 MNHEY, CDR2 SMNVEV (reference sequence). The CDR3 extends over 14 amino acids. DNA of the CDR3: TGTGCCAGCAGTTTAGGGACAGGGATGTACGAGCAGTACTTC. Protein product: CASSLGTGMYEQYF.

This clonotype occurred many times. CDR3 nucleotide sequence: TGTGCCAGCACGACAGGGGCTAATGAGCAGTTCTTC. Translating it yields CASTTGANEQFF. This sequence joins TRBV27 and TRBJ2-1; 8 bases fit TRBD1. The CDR3 length is 12 residues. The germline CDR1 and CDR2 sequences are MNHEY and SMNVEV (reference sequence). V lost 7 bases, J lost 7 bases, and 3 bases stayed unmatched.

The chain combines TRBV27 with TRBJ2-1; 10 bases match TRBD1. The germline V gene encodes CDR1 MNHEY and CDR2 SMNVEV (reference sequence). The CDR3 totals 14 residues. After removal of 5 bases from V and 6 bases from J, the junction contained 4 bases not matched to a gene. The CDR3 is CASSPDRGTNEQFF. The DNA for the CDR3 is TGTGCCAGCAGTCCGGACAGGGGGACCAATGAGCAGTTCTTC.

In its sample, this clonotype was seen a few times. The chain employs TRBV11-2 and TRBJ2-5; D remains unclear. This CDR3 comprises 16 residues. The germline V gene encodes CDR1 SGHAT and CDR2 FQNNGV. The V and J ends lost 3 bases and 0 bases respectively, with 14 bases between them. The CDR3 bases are TGTGCCAGCAGCTTCCGAGGAGACCGCTACCAAGAGACCCAGTACTTC. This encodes CASSFRGDRYQETQYF.

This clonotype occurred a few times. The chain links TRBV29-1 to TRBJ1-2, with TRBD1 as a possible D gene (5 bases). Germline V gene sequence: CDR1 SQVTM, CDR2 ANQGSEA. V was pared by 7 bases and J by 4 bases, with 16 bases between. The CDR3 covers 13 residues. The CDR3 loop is CSADGGVGYGYTF. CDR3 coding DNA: TGCAGCGCTGACGGGGGGGTTGGCTATGGCTACACCTTC.

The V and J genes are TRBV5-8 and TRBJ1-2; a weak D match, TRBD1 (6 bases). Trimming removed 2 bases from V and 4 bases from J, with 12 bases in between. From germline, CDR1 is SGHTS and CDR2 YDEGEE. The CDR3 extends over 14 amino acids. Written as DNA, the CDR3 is TGTGCCAGCAGCTTTGCAGGGGACGGCTATGGCTACACCTTC. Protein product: CASSFAGDGYGYTF.

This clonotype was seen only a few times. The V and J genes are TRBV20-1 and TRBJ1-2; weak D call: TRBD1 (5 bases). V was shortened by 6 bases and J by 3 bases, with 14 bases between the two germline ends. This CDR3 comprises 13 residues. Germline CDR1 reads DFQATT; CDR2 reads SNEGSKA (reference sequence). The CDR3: CSARGREYYGYTF. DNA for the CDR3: TGCAGTGCAAGGGGCAGGGAGTACTATGGCTACACCTTC.

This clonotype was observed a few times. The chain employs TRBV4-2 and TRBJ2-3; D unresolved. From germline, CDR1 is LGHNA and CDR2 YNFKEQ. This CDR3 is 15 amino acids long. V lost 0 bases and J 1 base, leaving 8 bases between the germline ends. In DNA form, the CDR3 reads TGTGCCAGCAGCCAAGATCATGGAGGCACAGATACGCAGTATTTT. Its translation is CASSQDHGGTDTQYF.

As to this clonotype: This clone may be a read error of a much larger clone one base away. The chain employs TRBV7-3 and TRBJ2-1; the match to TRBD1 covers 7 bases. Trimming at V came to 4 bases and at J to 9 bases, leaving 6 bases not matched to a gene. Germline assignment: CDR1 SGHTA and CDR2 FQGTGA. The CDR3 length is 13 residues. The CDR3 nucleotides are TGTGCCAGCAGCTCCCACCCAGGGGGTGAGCAGTTCTTC. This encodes CASSSHPGGEQFF.

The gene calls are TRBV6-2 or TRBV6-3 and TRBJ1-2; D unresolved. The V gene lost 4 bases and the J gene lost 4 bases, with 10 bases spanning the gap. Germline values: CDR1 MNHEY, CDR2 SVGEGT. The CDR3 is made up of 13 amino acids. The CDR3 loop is CASSSGKTYGYTF. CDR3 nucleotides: TGTGCCAGCAGTTCGGGCAAAACCTATGGCTACACCTTC.

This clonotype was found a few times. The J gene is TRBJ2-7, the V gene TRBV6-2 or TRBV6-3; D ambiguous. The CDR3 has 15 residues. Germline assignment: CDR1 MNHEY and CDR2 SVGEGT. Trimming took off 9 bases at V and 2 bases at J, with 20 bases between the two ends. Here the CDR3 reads CASNRLRWAAYEQYF. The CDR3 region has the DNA TGTGCCAGTAATCGCCTCCGTTGGGCAGCCTACGAGCAGTACTTC.

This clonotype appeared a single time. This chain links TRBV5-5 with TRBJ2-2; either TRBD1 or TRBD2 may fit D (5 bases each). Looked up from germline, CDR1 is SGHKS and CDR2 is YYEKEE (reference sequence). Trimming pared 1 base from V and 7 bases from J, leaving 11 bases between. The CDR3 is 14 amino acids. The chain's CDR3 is CASSLPPGSGELFF. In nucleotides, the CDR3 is TGTGCCAGCAGCTTGCCGCCAGGGAGCGGGGAGCTGTTTTTT.

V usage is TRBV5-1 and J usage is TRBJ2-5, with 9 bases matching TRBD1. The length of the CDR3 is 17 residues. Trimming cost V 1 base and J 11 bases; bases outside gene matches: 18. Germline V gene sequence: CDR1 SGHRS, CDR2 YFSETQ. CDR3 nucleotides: TGCGCCAGCAGCTTGACCTTTACGACAGGGGGGACGGGGGAGCAGTACTTC. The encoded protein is CASSLTFTTGGTGEQYF. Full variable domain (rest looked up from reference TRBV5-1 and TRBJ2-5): KAGVTQTPRYLIKTRGQQVTLSCSPISGHRSVSWYQQTPGQGLQFLFEYFSETQRNKGNFPGRFSGRQFSNSRSEMNVSTLELGDSALYLCASSLTFTTGGTGEQYFGPGTRLLVL.

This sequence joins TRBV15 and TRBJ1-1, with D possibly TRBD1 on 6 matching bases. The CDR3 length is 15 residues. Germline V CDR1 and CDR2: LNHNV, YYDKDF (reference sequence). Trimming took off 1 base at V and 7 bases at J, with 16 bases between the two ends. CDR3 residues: CATSRVSGDQGEAFF. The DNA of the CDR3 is TGTGCCACCAGCAGAGTGTCAGGGGATCAAGGTGAAGCTTTCTTT.

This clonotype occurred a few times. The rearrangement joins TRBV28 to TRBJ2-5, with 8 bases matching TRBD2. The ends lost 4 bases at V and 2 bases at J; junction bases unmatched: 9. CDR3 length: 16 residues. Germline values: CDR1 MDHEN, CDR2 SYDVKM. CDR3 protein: CASSSDLGGGQETQYF. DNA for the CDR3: TGTGCCAGCAGTTCTGATTTGGGCGGGGGGCAAGAGACCCAGTACTTC.

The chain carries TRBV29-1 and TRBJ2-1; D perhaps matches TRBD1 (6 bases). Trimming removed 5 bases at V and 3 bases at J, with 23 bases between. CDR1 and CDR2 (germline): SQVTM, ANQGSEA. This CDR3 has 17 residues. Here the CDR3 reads CSVSLLRTGILYNEQFF. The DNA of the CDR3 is TGCAGCGTTAGCCTTTTGCGAACAGGGATACTCTACAATGAGCAGTTCTTC.

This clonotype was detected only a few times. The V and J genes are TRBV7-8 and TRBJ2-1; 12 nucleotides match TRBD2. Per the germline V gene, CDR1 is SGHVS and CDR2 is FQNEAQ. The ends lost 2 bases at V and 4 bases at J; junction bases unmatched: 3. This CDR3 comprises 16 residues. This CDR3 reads CASSLRTSGVYNEQFF. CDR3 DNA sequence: TGTGCCAGCAGCTTAAGGACTAGCGGGGTGTACAATGAGCAGTTCTTC.

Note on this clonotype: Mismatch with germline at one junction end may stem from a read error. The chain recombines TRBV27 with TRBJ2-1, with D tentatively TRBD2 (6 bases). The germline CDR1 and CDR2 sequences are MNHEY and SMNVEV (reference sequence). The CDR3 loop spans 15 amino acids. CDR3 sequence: CASRRGGASYSEQFF. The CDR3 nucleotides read TGTGCCAGCAGGAGAGGAGGGGCCTCCTACAGTGAGCAGTTCTTC.

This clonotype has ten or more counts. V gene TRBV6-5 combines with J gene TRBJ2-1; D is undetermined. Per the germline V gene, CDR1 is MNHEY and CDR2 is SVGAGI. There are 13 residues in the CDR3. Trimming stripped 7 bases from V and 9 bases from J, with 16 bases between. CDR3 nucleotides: TGTGCCAGCATGGGTACGGACCAAAGTGAGCAGTTCTTC. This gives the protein CASMGTDQSEQFF.

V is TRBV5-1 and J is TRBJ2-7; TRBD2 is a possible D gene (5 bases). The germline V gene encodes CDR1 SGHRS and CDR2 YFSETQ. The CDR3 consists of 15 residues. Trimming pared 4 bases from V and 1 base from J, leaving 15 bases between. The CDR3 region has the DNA TGCGCCAGCAGCCCCTATTCGGGGAGTTCCTACGAGCAGTACTTC. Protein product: CASSPYSGSSYEQYF.

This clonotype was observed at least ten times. CDR3 sequence reads: CSVVGLAGPTNSYEQYF. DNA of the CDR3: TGCAGCGTTGTCGGACTAGCGGGCCCAACTAACTCCTACGAGCAGTACTTC. The genes are TRBV29-1 and TRBJ2-7; 11 nucleotides line up with TRBD2. The CDR3 loop spans 17 amino acids. V lost 4 bases to trimming and J lost 0 bases; unmatched junction nucleotides: 11. CDR1 is SQVTM, CDR2 ANQGSEA, per germline.

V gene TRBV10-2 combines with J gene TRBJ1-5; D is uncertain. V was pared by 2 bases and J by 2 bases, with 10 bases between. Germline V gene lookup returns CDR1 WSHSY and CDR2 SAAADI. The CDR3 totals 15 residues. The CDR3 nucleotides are TGCGCCAGCAGTGAGGAGATTTATCGCAATCAGCCCCAGCATTTT. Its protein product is CASSEEIYRNQPQHF.

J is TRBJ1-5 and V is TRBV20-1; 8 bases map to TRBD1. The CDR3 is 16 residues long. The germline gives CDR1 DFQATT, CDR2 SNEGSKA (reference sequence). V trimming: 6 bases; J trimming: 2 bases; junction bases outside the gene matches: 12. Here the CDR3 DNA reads TGCAGTGCCAGGACAGGGACGGTAGCCGGCAATCAGCCCCAGCATTTT. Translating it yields CSARTGTVAGNQPQHF.

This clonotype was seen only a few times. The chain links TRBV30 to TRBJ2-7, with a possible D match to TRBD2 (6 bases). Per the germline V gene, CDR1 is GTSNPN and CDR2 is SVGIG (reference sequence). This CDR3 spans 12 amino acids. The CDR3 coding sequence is TGTGCGATGTGGGACTCGGGTAACGAGCAGTACTTC. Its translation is CAMWDSGNEQYF. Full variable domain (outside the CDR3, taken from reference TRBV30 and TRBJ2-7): SQTIHQWPATLVQPVGSPLSLECTVEGTSNPNLYWYRQAAGRGLQLLFYSVGIGQISSEVPQNLSASRPQDRQFILSSKKLLLSDSGFYLCAMWDSGNEQYFGPGTRLTVT.

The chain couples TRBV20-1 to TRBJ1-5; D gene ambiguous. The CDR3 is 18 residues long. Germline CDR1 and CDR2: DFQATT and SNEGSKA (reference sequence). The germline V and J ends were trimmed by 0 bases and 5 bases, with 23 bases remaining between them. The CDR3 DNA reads TGCAGTGCTAGAGAGGTCCGACGGAGGGCCGCTCGGGATCAGCCCCAGCATTTT. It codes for CSAREVRRRAARDQPQHF.